This TCR beta chain was sequenced in a study of T cells after yellow fever vaccination (dated by TCRdb to about 2019). Context from the whole study: Libraries from fractions with low cell numbers were prepared with the SMART-Seq v4 Ultra Low Input RNA kit. Bulk TCR alpha and beta repertoires were sequenced longitudinally to track T-cell clones before and after primary and booster YFV17D yellow fever vaccination. Two healthy male donors made up the cohort, one aged 18 to 30 years and the other aged 30 to 40 years. Blood was collected at multiple timepoints before and after primary and secondary immunization, and bulk PBMC replicates and cell subsets were isolated. The paper as a whole reports these results and caveats: The secondary T-cell response was weaker than the primary response but faster, peaking on day 5 instead of day 15. Only a couple of donors were included in the study, so the extent to which the findings can be generalized is limited. Computational filtering was needed because FACS-sorted repertoires could contain abundant contaminating clonotypes from the bulk population. Most clones expanded after primary vaccination (96% of CD4 and 80% to 90% of CD8) were re-detected after the booster, suggesting that broad memory maintenance occurred. A small fraction of clonotypes appeared in both the CD4 and CD8 compartments, likely as a result of convergent recombination.

What the treatment or condition label conveys for this sample: live attenuated yellow fever vaccine strain. PBMCs were isolated from peripheral blood using a standard Ficoll-Paque protocol. Epitope-specific CD8 T cells were sorted with a dextramer loaded with the yellow fever NS4B epitope peptide, together with anti-CD3 and anti-CD8 staining. RNA was extracted with TriZol from bulk PBMCs, CD4 and CD8 fractions, and dextramer-positive and dextramer-negative fractions. From cysteine to phenylalanine, the CDR3 is 15 amino acids long. This entry keeps only the CDR3 DNA: 45 bases, framed from base 1. CDR1 and CDR2, per the germline V gene, are MNHEY and SVGAGI. Trimming removed 4 bases from V and 3 bases from J; the gene matches leave 2 bases unexplained. This clonotype has at least ten counts. Base quality data are lacking; no much larger clone is found one base away. TCR cDNA was synthesized by 5'RACE template switching, through which a universal primer site and unique molecular identifiers were introduced. Priming for cDNA synthesis came from both the TCR alpha and TCR beta constant segments. Libraries were amplified in two PCR steps, with sample barcodes and sequencing adapters added in the second step. Sequencing of libraries was done on Illumina HiSeq 2500 (2x100 bp) or NovaSeq (2x150 bp). In the authors' own workflow: MIGEC handled demultiplexing of reads and collapsing into UMI consensus sequences, while MiXCR performed V(D)J alignment. Using edgeR on replicate PBMC samples, clonotypes were called vaccine-responding if FDR was below 0.01 and the log2 fold change was above 5 up to day 15. CD4 or CD8 identity was assigned to each bulk clonotype according to whether the clonotype was present at higher abundance in the sequenced CD4 repertoire or the sequenced CD8 repertoire. Clonotypes enriched at least 10-fold in dextramer-positive over dextramer-negative fractions were defined as NS4B-specific, and CD4-biased clonotypes were excluded. TCRdb redid the processing of the public reads, applying fastp at Q25 and MiXCR, and retained in-frame beta chains. Each record represents a unique CDR3 protein, reported with the most common genes and DNA among its rows. TCRdb's processing, not the study's, gives the V and J calls here. Here the sample has around 47,000 distinct CDR3 sequences; under 8% occur a single time. The biggest ten clones account for 15% of the sample.

This chain joins TRBV6-5 to TRBJ2-1; 11 bases in between match TRBD2. This TCR derives from a man aged 25-45 years who received the YFV17D yellow fever vaccine. Here the sequenced sample was CD8+ T cells not binding an NS4B(214-222) dextramer, sorted from PBMCs, taken 45 days after the yellow fever booster vaccination. The sample's cell subset or site label, decoded: NS4B epitope dextramer-negative CD8 T cells. The DNA is as follows: TGTGCCAGCAGTTTGGGGACTAGCGGCTACAATGAGCAGTTCTTC. Its amino acids are CASSLGTSGYNEQFF.